This TCR beta chain was identified in a study of T cells expressing NK-cell markers (dated by TCRdb to the early 2020s). Concerning the study at large: Three sorted T-cell subsets (CD3+CD56+NKG2C+, CD3+CD56+NKG2C- and CD3+CD56-NKG2C+) from several donors had their TCR beta-chain repertoires profiled. Among the eight sequenced donors, only one was HCMV-seronegative, while the other seven were HCMV-seropositive. The libraries were sequenced on Illumina HiSeq 2000/2500, MiSeq or NextSeq, producing 2 x 150 bp reads. Randomly selected healthy volunteers, three men and five women, were used as the eight sequenced donors.

Sequenced on an Illumina HiSeq 2000. TCR beta cDNA libraries were prepared using 5'RACE template switching, which introduced a universal primer site and unique molecular identifiers. cDNA synthesis was primed from the TCR beta constant segment and was followed by two successive PCR amplification steps. The original pipeline was this. MIGEC handled demultiplexing of the reads and grouping by UMI, while MiTCR was used to assemble and quantify clonotypes. To exclude erroneous sequences, only TCR cDNA sequences supported by at least two reads were retained. The tcR package was used for downstream repertoire analysis, and clonotypes were matched across fractions by CDR3 nucleotide sequence plus V segment. Antigen specificity was annotated against VDJdb with VDJmatch, allowing one amino acid substitution in CDR3. After reprocessing by TCRdb, each CDR3 protein sequence is one entry, and no DNA is given. These V and J calls originate from TCRdb's pipeline instead of the authors' own analysis. This sample's table has entries for roughly 300,000 distinct CDR3 sequences. Clones ranked in the top ten supply roughly 4.2% of the sample.

CDR1 and CDR2 are read off the germline V gene as KGHSH and LQKENI. The CDR3 measures 15 amino acids from cysteine to phenylalanine. The protein alone is recorded here. As for this clonotype: Its antigen target is currently unknown.

The investigation overall reported the following: Those dominant clonotypes were again the most abundant among CD3+CD56-NKG2C+ cells in a few donors, at roughly 25-65%. In over five donors, the dominant CD3+CD56+NKG2C+ clonotypes were found to rank among the top 10 CD8+ clonotypes and to make up roughly 1.0-7.5% of CD8+ T cells. Whether the expanded NKG2C-expressing T cell clones were specific for HCMV antigens remained unclear.

HCMV serostatus was determined by detecting HCMV-specific IgG in serum with a commercial ELISA kit. Peripheral blood mononuclear cells were isolated from blood by Ficoll density gradient centrifugation. This chain joins TRBV18 to TRBJ1-1; TCRdb lists TRBD1, though no DNA is available to test this call. The sample taken for sequencing was blood T cells: a sorted CD56 or NKG2C T cell subset, CD4+ or CD8+ T cells, or bulk PBMC T cells (not recorded which). This sequence originates from a woman aged 18-70 years in good health. The CDR3 has the sequence CASSLLDRGGTEAFF.